Detailed here is one T cell receptor beta chain. These data come from a study of blood T cell repertoires in COVID-19. The wider study: Collection of acute and convalescent COVID-19 samples took place in the United States, Italy and Spain. PBMCs, B-cell-depleted T cells, or T cells were the source of the cDNA or gDNA that made up the material.

Per the original data handling: Estimation of nucleated cell counts relied on the amplification of reference gene primers. Method: immunoSEQ multiplex PCR; TCRdb's copy keeps in-frame clones and lacks some. V and J calls and clone size follow that table, whereas D and trimming were derived from the DNA. This sample carries hundreds of thousands of clones, 88% of them seen once, and the ten largest clones take roughly 6.7%. Seattle-derived patients entered the study during active infection and were followed longitudinally. Germline CDR1 reads SGHAT; CDR2 reads FQNNGV. The ends were cut back, 5 bases at V and 5 bases at J, with 13 bases in the middle. The CDR3 is made up of 15 amino acids.

This sequence joins TRBV11-2 and TRBJ1-6; D might be TRBD1 (5 bases). Sequencing was carried out using peripheral blood. The sequence came from a woman aged 25 to 39 with COVID-19, enrolled during active disease. The CDR3 sequence is CASSTAGQHNSPLHF. The CDR3 bases are TGTGCCAGCAGCACAGCCGGACAACATAATTCACCCCTCCACTTT.